This TCR beta chain was sequenced in a study of T cells in Graves' hyperthyroidism and ophthalmopathy. On the study more broadly: Prior to any treatment, at the point of initial diagnosis, peripheral blood was collected.

The CDR3 runs 16 residues. CDR1 is MGHRA, CDR2 YSYEKL, per germline. Trimming cost V 3 bases and J 0 bases, with 12 bases left between them. This clonotype was seen a handful of times. Its specificity is unknown. Study outcomes and limitations: Ophthalmopathy and stable hyperthyroidism were told apart by a 13 V-J model.

Fresh peripheral blood, approximately 9.7 ml, was the source of the PBMCs. TCR beta CDR3 regions were amplified from RNA. TCR CDR3 underwent first-round RT-PCR with the HTBI primer set. Via MiXCR, TCRdb re-called the multiplex PCR reads, giving one row per CDR3 protein. Counted here are 500,000 to 550,000 distinct CDR3 sequences, roughly 20% occurring once; the ten biggest clones make up 26%. Sequenced input: blood. This TCR derives from a man between 18 and 29 years old with Graves' hyperthyroidism. V usage is TRBV4-1 and J usage is TRBJ1-3; D is ambiguous. The CDR3 DNA reads as TGCGCCAGCAGCCACTACGGGGATATCTCTGGAAACACCATATATTTT. Translated: CASSHYGDISGNTIYF.